These 23 T cell receptor beta chains originate from one sample sequenced in a study of cytomegalovirus exposure and HLA in healthy donors. The PCR used 60 Vbeta and 13 Jbeta primers. Here immunoSEQ multiplex PCR was the method, and the copy in TCRdb shows in-frame clones only, minus some. Here the sample spans around 150,000 clones, approximately 80% being singletons. The sample comprised PBMCs. Receptors were obtained from a man between 18 and 29 years old in good health and CMV-seropositive.

The chain links TRBV25-1 to TRBJ1-2; no reliable D call. V was pared by 1 base and J by 0 bases, with 12 bases between. The CDR3 contains 16 residues. From germline, CDR1 is MGHDK and CDR2 SYGVNS. The DNA of the CDR3 is TGTGCCAGCAGTGAATGGGTCGAGGGAGCTAACTATGGCTACACCTTC. This gives the protein CASSEWVEGANYGYTF.

The V and J genes are TRBV6-4 and TRBJ2-1; 7 bases map to TRBD1. The ends lost 4 bases at V and 4 bases at J; junction bases unmatched: 1. The CDR3 totals 13 residues. Germline CDR1 MRHNA, CDR2 SNTAGT. The CDR3 sequence is CASSGDSYNEQFF. CDR3 sequence (DNA): TGTGCCAGCAGTGGGGACAGTTACAATGAGCAGTTCTTC.

This clone has a handful of counts. This CDR3 is also generated by other DNA sequences in the sample. V gene TRBV5-1 combines with J gene TRBJ2-7; 8 bases line up with TRBD1. This CDR3 is built from 15 residues. The ends lost 4 bases at V and 2 bases at J; junction bases unmatched: 8. CDR1 SGHRS and CDR2 YFSETQ come from the germline V gene. CDR3 sequence reads: CASSPRQGTAYEQYF. Written as DNA, the CDR3 is TGCGCCAGCAGCCCTCGACAGGGGACGGCCTACGAGCAGTACTTC. The full variable domain, with the rest looked up from reference TRBV5-1 and TRBJ2-7, is KAGVTQTPRYLIKTRGQQVTLSCSPISGHRSVSWYQQTPGQGLQFLFEYFSETQRNKGNFPGRFSGRQFSNSRSEMNVSTLELGDSALYLCASSPRQGTAYEQYFGPGTRLTVT.

This clone was counted a few times. CDR3 nucleotides: TGCGCCAGCAGCTCATCCGGGACAGGGTTGCAGTACTTC. This sequence encodes CASSSSGTGLQYF. The rearrangement links TRBV5-1 to TRBJ2-7, with 9 nucleotides matching TRBD1. In germline, CDR1 is SGHRS, CDR2 YFSETQ. V shed 3 bases, J shed 9 bases, and the junction held 7 bases outside the gene matches. The CDR3 is made up of 13 amino acids.

The gene calls are TRBV6-5 and TRBJ1-2; no clear D. Trimming took off 2 bases at V and 4 bases at J, with 14 bases between the two ends. The CDR3 has 15 amino acids. CDR1 MNHEY and CDR2 SVGAGI come from the germline V gene. The CDR3 coding sequence is TGTGCCAGCAGTTACGGCGAGGGTATGGGCTATGGCTACACCTTC. This sequence encodes CASSYGEGMGYGYTF.

Remarks on this clone: One junction end does not reproduce the germline sequence, and a read error may be involved. The chain links TRBV5-1 to TRBJ2-4; no firm D call. This CDR3 has 14 amino acids. CDR1 is SGHRS and CDR2 is YFSETQ in the germline V gene. The DNA for the CDR3 is TGCGCCAGCAGGCCATCAACAGAATTCAACAGTCAGTACTTC. Translation gives CASRPSTEFNSQYF.

This clone was observed a few times. The rearrangement links TRBV9 to TRBJ2-3; D gene uncertain. Germline V gives CDR1 SGDLS, CDR2 YYNGEE. Trimming removed 0 bases from V and 2 bases from J, with 10 bases in between. CDR3 length: 15 amino acids. In DNA form, the CDR3 reads TGTGCCAGCAGCGTAGGGTCTGTGGCCACAGATACGCAGTATTTT. This translates into CASSVGSVATDTQYF.

V and J are TRBV4-1 and TRBJ2-1; 11 bases fit TRBD1. V shed 4 bases, J shed 7 bases, and the junction held 6 bases outside the gene matches. In germline, CDR1 is MGHRA, CDR2 YSYEKL. The CDR3 is made up of 15 amino acids. The CDR3 loop reads CASSPGTGGINEQFF. Written as DNA, the CDR3 is TGCGCCAGCAGCCCCGGGACAGGGGGGATTAATGAGCAGTTCTTC.

This rearrangement joins TRBV6-5 to TRBJ2-2, with D tentatively TRBD2 (7 bases). With 5 bases removed from V and 1 base from J, the gap between germline ends came to 11 bases. The CDR3 consists of 15 residues. CDR1 and CDR2 (germline): MNHEY, SVGAGI. CDR3: CASSRGGMNTGELFF. The DNA for the CDR3 is TGTGCCAGCAGTAGGGGGGGGATGAACACCGGGGAGCTGTTTTTT.

The chain is built from TRBV5-1 and TRBJ2-3; D is possibly TRBD2 (7 bases). The germline gives CDR1 SGHRS, CDR2 YFSETQ. The CDR3 is 14 amino acids. Between the trimmed V and J ends, which lost 5 bases and 5 bases, there was a span of 15 bases. The CDR3 sequence: CASSRGAGGDTQYF. The CDR3 coding sequence is TGCGCCAGCAGTCGGGGGGCCGGTGGAGATACGCAGTATTTT.

The chain joins TRBV5-1 to TRBJ1-4; D call uncertain. V was shortened by 1 base and J by 2 bases, with 9 bases between the two germline ends. This CDR3 is 15 amino acids long. Germline CDR1 SGHRS, CDR2 YFSETQ. CDR3 coding DNA: TGCGCCAGCAGCTTGTCGAGGCCCACTAATGAAAAACTGTTTTTT. This sequence encodes CASSLSRPTNEKLFF.

The chain is built from TRBV11-3 and TRBJ2-7; 7 bases align to TRBD1. Germline V CDR1 and CDR2: SGHNT, YENEEA. The ends lost 5 bases at V and 4 bases at J; junction bases unmatched: 5. This CDR3 is built from 13 residues. CDR3 region: CASSNRQGYEQYF. CDR3 coding DNA: TGTGCCAGCAGCAATCGACAGGGATACGAGCAGTACTTC.

The CDR3 DNA is TGTGCCTGGAGCCCCGCGGGGTTGTACGGGGAGCTGTTTTTT. Residues: CAWSPAGLYGELFF. The chain joins TRBV30 to TRBJ2-2; D is possibly TRBD2 (6 bases). This CDR3 contains 14 residues. The V end lost 3 bases, the J end lost 7 bases, and 15 bases lay between the germline ends. Germline V gives CDR1 GTSNPN, CDR2 SVGIG (reference sequence).

The gene calls are TRBV19 and TRBJ2-3; tentative D call: TRBD2 (5 bases). The length of the CDR3 is 16 residues. The germline V gene encodes CDR1 LNHDA and CDR2 SQIVND (reference sequence). Trimming took off 3 bases at V and 5 bases at J, with 18 bases between the two ends. The CDR3, as DNA: TGTGCCAGTAGTATCGGGTTGGGCGAGGAGGTAGATACGCAGTATTTT. As protein: CASSIGLGEEVDTQYF.

This sequence joins TRBV13 and TRBJ2-7; D possibly corresponds to TRBD1 (6 bases). Trimming took 5 bases from V and 5 from J, leaving 16 bases between them. The CDR3 runs 14 residues. The V gene's germline CDR1 is PRHDT and CDR2 FYEKMQ (reference sequence). CDR3 protein: CASSLQGGANEQYF. CDR3 in DNA: TGTGCCAGCAGCCTCCAAGGGGGAGCCAACGAGCAGTACTTC.

This chain uses TRBV27 with TRBJ1-1; 7 bases are shared with TRBD1. In germline, CDR1 is MNHEY, CDR2 SMNVEV (reference sequence). This CDR3 spans 16 amino acids. V lost 5 bases to trimming and J lost 0 bases; unmatched junction nucleotides: 9. CDR3: CASSPTTGFLNTEAFF. CDR3 bases: TGTGCCAGCAGTCCCACGACAGGGTTTCTGAACACTGAAGCTTTCTTT.

Note on this clone: The junction shows a germline mismatch at one end, possibly a read error. J is TRBJ1-6 and V is TRBV4-1, with D unclear. CDR3 length: 13 residues. From germline, CDR1 is MGHRA and CDR2 YSYEKL. The CDR3 protein is CASSQASRGPVFF. The DNA of the CDR3 is TGCGCCAGCAGCCAAGCTTCCCGTGGGCCAGTTTTTTTT.

The J gene is TRBJ2-7, the V gene TRBV7-7, with D possibly TRBD2 on 5 matching bases. The CDR3 extends over 13 amino acids. V lost 5 bases to trimming and J lost 8 bases, with 16 bases between them. Germline lookup yields CDR1 SSHAT and CDR2 FNYEAQ (reference sequence). Here the CDR3 DNA reads TGTGCCAGCAGCCCAGAGGGCGGCGCACAGCAGTACTTC. Residues: CASSPEGGAQQYF.

This chain connects TRBV12-2 to TRBJ2-7; TRBD1, the D gene given by the table, was not confirmed from the DNA. TRBV12-2 is tagged as a pseudogene. This CDR3 has 15 amino acids. CDR3 DNA sequence: TGTGCAAGTCGCTTAGGAGGGACAGGTACCTACGAGCAGTACTTC. Translated: CASRLGGTGTYEQYF.

The table lists this clone with a count of one. J is TRBJ2-2 and V is TRBV2; 9 bases match TRBD1. V gave up 9 bases and J gave up 7 bases; unmatched junction bases: 9. CDR3 size: 14 residues. Germline CDR1 SNHLY, CDR2 FYNNEI. The CDR3 DNA sequence: TGTGCCAGTCATAGGACAGGGGATATCGGGGAGCTGTTTTTT. Amino acid sequence: CASHRTGDIGELFF.

The chain joins TRBV4-1 to TRBJ1-2; possible D gene TRBD1, 6 bases. Per the germline V gene, CDR1 is MGHRA and CDR2 is YSYEKL. The V and J ends lost 0 bases and 6 bases respectively, with 17 bases between them. This CDR3 spans 16 amino acids. For the CDR3, the DNA is TGCGCCAGCAGCCAAGATATGAGGGGGTCCGGGGATGGCTACACCTTC. Encoded protein: CASSQDMRGSGDGYTF.

This clone was counted once. The chain joins TRBV13 to TRBJ1-1; 7 positions agree with TRBD1. The CDR3 has 14 amino acids. After removal of 4 bases from V and 2 bases from J, the junction contained 4 bases not matched to a gene. Germline V gives CDR1 PRHDT, CDR2 FYEKMQ (reference sequence). In DNA, the CDR3 is TGTGCCAGCAGCTCATGGACAGGTAACACTGAAGCTTTCTTT. It translates to CASSSWTGNTEAFF.

This rearrangement joins TRBV7-2 to TRBJ2-7; weak D call: TRBD2 (5 bases). The CDR3 is made up of 13 amino acids. In germline, CDR1 is SGHTA, CDR2 FQGNSA. Trimming took 1 base from V and 6 from J, leaving 10 bases between them. This CDR3 is CASSLGLALEQYF. The CDR3, as DNA: TGTGCCAGCAGCTTAGGCCTAGCTCTCGAGCAGTACTTC.